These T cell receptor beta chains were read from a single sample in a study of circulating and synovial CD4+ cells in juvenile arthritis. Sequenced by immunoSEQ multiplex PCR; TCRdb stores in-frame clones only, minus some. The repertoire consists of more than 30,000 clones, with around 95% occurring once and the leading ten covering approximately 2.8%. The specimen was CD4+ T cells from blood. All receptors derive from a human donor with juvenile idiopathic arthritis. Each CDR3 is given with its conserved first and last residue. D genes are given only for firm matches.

CDR3: CASSRGSTYEQYF; DNA: TGCGCCAGCAGCCGGGGATCAACCTACGAGCAGTACTTC; length: 13; V: TRBV5-1; J: TRBJ2-7; D: -
CDR3: CASSVAPSGPGNEQFF; DNA: TGTGCCAGCAGCGTAGCTCCAAGCGGGCCGGGCAATGAGCAGTTCTTC; length: 16; V: TRBV9; J: TRBJ2-1; D: -
CDR3: CSVEDPWQGFAGELFF; DNA: TGCAGCGTTGAAGATCCCTGGCAGGGTTTCGCCGGGGAGCTGTTTTTT; length: 16; V: TRBV29-1; J: TRBJ2-2; D: -
CDR3: CVRSSVGTSGRATTYEQYF; DNA: TGTGTCAGAAGCTCGGTGGGGACTAGCGGGAGGGCCACAACCTACGAGCAGTACTTC; length: 19; V: TRBV7-5; J: TRBJ2-7; D: -
CDR3: CATSRDLRGDTQYF; DNA: TGTGCCACCAGCAGAGATCTGAGGGGGGATACGCAGTATTTT; length: 14; V: TRBV15; J: TRBJ2-3; D: -
CDR3: CASSFMRNYNEQFF; DNA: TGTGCCAGCAGCTTCATGCGGAACTACAATGAGCAGTTCTTC; length: 14; V: TRBV7-9; J: TRBJ2-1; D: -
CDR3: CASSFNRGTTDTQYF; DNA: TGTGCCAGCAGTTTTAACAGGGGTACCACAGATACGCAGTATTTT; length: 15; V: TRBV28; J: TRBJ2-3; D: TRBD1
CDR3: CASTLDSSNGYTF; DNA: TGTGCCAGCACTCTGGACAGCTCAAATGGCTACACCTTC; length: 13; V: TRBV2; J: TRBJ1-2; D: -
CDR3: CASSLRWTSGVSYEQYF; DNA: TGCGCCAGCAGCTTGCGTTGGACTAGCGGCGTCTCCTACGAGCAGTACTTC; length: 17; V: TRBV5-1; J: TRBJ2-7; D: TRBD2
CDR3: CASRSHRDRVYEQYF; DNA: TGTGCCAGCAGATCTCACCGGGACAGGGTCTACGAGCAGTACTTC; length: 15; V: TRBV27; J: TRBJ2-7; D: TRBD1
CDR3: CASSDRDRGGVDEQYF; DNA: TGTGCCAGCAGTGACCGGGACAGGGGAGGAGTTGACGAGCAGTACTTC; length: 16; V: TRBV6-1; J: TRBJ2-7; D: TRBD1
CDR3: CASSLAGNSYNEQFF; DNA: TGTGCCAGCAGCTTAGCGGGAAACTCCTACAATGAGCAGTTCTTC; length: 15; V: TRBV27; J: TRBJ2-1; D: TRBD2
CDR3: CSVTGTSGTGDTQYF; DNA: TGCAGCGTGACCGGGACTAGCGGGACAGGAGATACGCAGTATTTT; length: 15; V: TRBV29-1; J: TRBJ2-3; D: TRBD2